The next 30 T cell receptor beta chains were all read from a single sample in a study of Ad26.COV2.S vaccination and SARS-CoV-2 variants. Some clones are missing from TCRdb's copy, which holds only in-frame ones; the method was immunoSEQ multiplex PCR. The sample shows around 450,000 clones, approximately 90% of them seen only once. Treatment indicated: 19 received Ad26.COV2.S at low or high dose, single or two shots; about 5 received placebo; per-sample allocation not given. Each sample was drawn 63 days after the first injection (of vaccine or placebo). This specimen consisted of peripheral blood, obtained in a trial of Ad26.COV2.S vaccine versus placebo. The source of these receptors is a person between 18 and 59 years old who received the Ad26.COV2.S COVID-19 vaccine or a placebo.

This sequence joins TRBV3-1 (or the pseudogene TRBV3-2) and TRBJ2-1; D is uncertain. Trimming took 1 base from V and 6 from J, leaving 10 bases between them. Germline CDR1 reads LGHDT; CDR2 reads YNNKEL (reference sequence). This CDR3 has 14 residues. As DNA, the CDR3 is TGTGCCAGCAGCCAAGTCGCTAGGATCAATGAGCAGTTCTTC. Translation gives CASSQVARINEQFF.

This chain uses TRBV6-5 with TRBJ2-5; D may correspond to TRBD1 or TRBD2 (5 bases each). V dropped 7 bases and J dropped 1 base, with 7 bases sitting between them. The germline gives CDR1 MNHEY, CDR2 SVGAGI. The CDR3 has 12 amino acids. The CDR3 region is CASTGPQETQYF. CDR3 bases: TGTGCCAGCACGGGGCCCCAAGAGACCCAGTACTTC.

The chain carries TRBV18 and TRBJ2-5, with 11 bases that match TRBD2. CDR3 size: 18 residues. Germline trimming cut 2 bases from V and 2 bases from J; bases unmatched to any gene: 10. Germline V gene lookup returns CDR1 KGHSH and CDR2 LQKENI. Written as DNA, the CDR3 is TGTGCCAGCTCACCAATAACTAGCGGGAGAAATAGACAAGAGACCCAGTACTTC. It translates to CASSPITSGRNRQETQYF.

The chain has TRBV3-1 (or the pseudogene TRBV3-2) and TRBJ2-3; no reliable D call. Trimming removed 1 base at V and 0 bases at J, with 8 bases between. The germline gives CDR1 LGHDT, CDR2 YNNKEL (reference sequence). The length of the CDR3 is 15 residues. The CDR3 DNA reads as TGTGCCAGCAGCCAAGTACCTCGGAGCACAGATACGCAGTATTTT. This codes for CASSQVPRSTDTQYF.

The CDR3 is CSVRRTGGYEQYF. CDR3 nucleotide sequence: TGCAGCGTTCGAAGGACAGGGGGCTACGAGCAGTACTTC. The V and J genes are TRBV29-1 and TRBJ2-7; 10 bases are a match to TRBD1. The CDR3 is made up of 13 amino acids. Germline V gene lookup returns CDR1 SQVTM and CDR2 ANQGSEA. V was pared by 5 bases and J by 3 bases, with 4 bases of the junction left unmatched.

Here the CDR3 DNA reads TGTGCCAGCAGTCCTGGGACTAGCGGGAGATTCTACGAGCAGTACTTC. Protein product: CASSPGTSGRFYEQYF. The chain carries TRBV6-6 and TRBJ2-7, with 14 bases matching TRBD2. V dropped 5 bases and J dropped 3; count of bases not matched to a gene: 6. The CDR3 length is 16 residues. The germline CDR1 and CDR2 sequences are MNHNY and SVGAGI (reference sequence).

In its sample, this clone was seen a few times. This sequence joins TRBV7-9 and TRBJ2-7, with no clear D. Germline CDR1 is SEHNR and CDR2 is FQNEAQ (reference sequence). Trimming cost V 5 bases and J 3 bases, with 8 bases left between them. This CDR3 contains 12 residues. DNA of the CDR3: TGTGCCAGCAGCGAAACTTACTACGAGCAGTACTTC. It specifies CASSETYYEQYF.

The genes are TRBV5-1 and TRBJ2-6, with D tentatively TRBD1 (6 bases). V was clipped by 3 bases and J by 1 base, with 14 bases between them. This CDR3 is 17 amino acids long. Germline V CDR1 and CDR2: SGHRS, YFSETQ. The CDR3 sequence: CASSSRGIVSGANVLTF. The CDR3, as DNA: TGCGCCAGCAGCTCCAGGGGAATAGTTTCTGGGGCCAACGTCCTGACTTTC.

The chain uses TRBV15 and TRBJ2-3; 7 positions match TRBD2. This CDR3 comprises 17 residues. The V segment lost 0 bases and the J segment 2 bases; nucleotides outside the gene matches: 8. Per the germline V gene, CDR1 is LNHNV and CDR2 is YYDKDF (reference sequence). CDR3 residues: CATSRDRDGRHTDTQYF. Here the CDR3 DNA reads TGTGCCACCAGCAGAGATCGCGACGGGAGGCACACAGATACGCAGTATTTT.

The J gene is TRBJ2-6, the V gene TRBV18, with 7 positions matching TRBD2. With 6 bases clipped from V and 0 bases from J, the junction kept 11 bases outside the gene matches. CDR1 and CDR2 from the germline V gene are KGHSH and LQKENI. The CDR3 runs 18 residues. The CDR3 is CASSPFGAGISGANVLTF. Here the CDR3 DNA reads TGTGCCAGCTCTCCCTTTGGAGCGGGAATCTCTGGGGCCAACGTCCTGACTTTC.

This clone was detected a few times. The gene calls are TRBV7-9 and TRBJ2-1; 7 bases map to TRBD2. This CDR3 comprises 18 residues. The V and J ends lost 2 bases and 10 bases, in that order; junction bases with no gene match: 20. From germline, CDR1 is SEHNR and CDR2 FQNEAQ (reference sequence). The CDR3 region has the DNA TGTGCCAGCAGCTTACCAAAAATTGGGACTAAAACTATTCGAGAGCAGTTCTTC. Translating it yields CASSLPKIGTKTIREQFF. Variable domain in full (rest from reference TRBV7-9 and TRBJ2-1): DTGVSQNPRHKITKRGQNVTFRCDPISEHNRLYWYRQTLGQGPEFLTYFQNEAQLEKSRLLSDRFSAERPKGSFSTLEIQRTEQGDSAMYLCASSLPKIGTKTIREQFFGPGTRLTVL.

The chain links TRBV18 to TRBJ1-1, with D possibly TRBD1 on 6 matching bases. CDR3 length: 14 residues. Between the trimmed V and J ends, which lost 2 bases and 7 bases, there was a span of 14 bases. CDR1 is KGHSH and CDR2 is LQKENI in the germline V gene. CDR3 region: CASSPSQGRGEAFF. As DNA, the CDR3 is TGTGCCAGCTCACCATCACAGGGCAGGGGTGAAGCTTTCTTT.

V and J are TRBV6-5 and TRBJ2-7, with D perhaps matching TRBD2 (6 bases). The CDR3 is 15 amino acids. V was trimmed by 6 bases and J by 0 bases, leaving 15 bases between them. Germline-derived CDR1 and CDR2 are MNHEY and SVGAGI. CDR3 bases: TGTGCCAGCAGAAGGGACTTACCTAGCTCCTACGAGCAGTACTTC. This gives the protein CASRRDLPSSYEQYF.

The chain links TRBV7-8 to TRBJ2-7, with a tentative D call TRBD1 (5 bases). Looked up from germline, CDR1 is SGHVS and CDR2 is FQNEAQ. The CDR3 contains 12 residues. With 5 bases removed from V and 3 bases from J, the gap between germline ends came to 8 bases. CDR3 DNA sequence: TGTGCCAGCAGCGAAACAGGCTACGAGCAGTACTTC. This translates into CASSETGYEQYF.

The chain employs TRBV9 and TRBJ2-7; D is possibly TRBD2 (5 bases). With 3 bases removed from V and 2 bases from J, the gap between germline ends came to 12 bases. The CDR3 covers 14 residues. CDR1 and CDR2 (germline): SGDLS, YYNGEE. CDR3 nucleotide sequence: TGTGCCAGCAGCGCCGTCGGGGTCACCTACGAGCAGTACTTC. It encodes CASSAVGVTYEQYF.

V is TRBV4-2 and J is TRBJ2-5, with 10 bases matching TRBD2. The J segment lost 5 bases and the V segment lost 4 bases, leaving 16 bases of the junction unmatched. The CDR3 has 18 residues. Germline CDR1 LGHNA, CDR2 YNFKEQ. CDR3 residues: CASSRQGLAGVMKETQYF. The CDR3 DNA sequence: TGTGCCAGCAGCCGTCAGGGGCTAGCGGGAGTTATGAAGGAGACCCAGTACTTC.

This clone was seen once. The chain recombines TRBV6-5 with TRBJ1-1; a possible D gene is TRBD1 (5 bases). CDR3 length: 15 residues. Germline assignment: CDR1 MNHEY and CDR2 SVGAGI. Trimming took off 6 bases at V and 3 bases at J, with 17 bases between the two ends. The CDR3 region has the DNA TGTGCCAGCAGACTAAGCTCCGGGGGGGACACTGAAGCTTTCTTT. Translating gives CASRLSSGGDTEAFF.

V usage is TRBV3-1 (or the pseudogene TRBV3-2) and J usage is TRBJ2-6; no reliable D call. The CDR3 spans 16 residues. V was cut by 1 base and J by 2 bases, with 9 bases left in between. Germline V gives CDR1 LGHDT, CDR2 YNNKEL (reference sequence). CDR3 in amino acids: CASSQVLGTGANVLTF. The CDR3 DNA reads TGTGCCAGCAGCCAAGTTTTGGGTACTGGGGCCAACGTCCTGACTTTC.

This chain links TRBV24-1 with TRBJ2-4; perhaps TRBD1 as D (6 bases). This CDR3 region has 20 residues. The germline gives CDR1 KGHDR, CDR2 SFDVKD. V dropped 8 bases and J dropped 0 bases, with 28 bases sitting between them. This chain's CDR3 is CATIGQGYPREIRAKNIQYF. As DNA, the CDR3 is TGTGCCACCATTGGGCAGGGGTACCCCAGAGAAATACGAGCCAAAAACATTCAGTACTTC.

The chain links TRBV15 to TRBJ2-1; D ambiguous. Trimming stripped 4 bases from V and 0 bases from J, with 7 bases between. The germline V gene has CDR1 LNHNV and CDR2 YYDKDF (reference sequence). The CDR3 covers 14 residues. CDR3 residues: CATSTESSYNEQFF. The CDR3, as DNA: TGTGCCACCAGCACGGAGAGCTCCTACAATGAGCAGTTCTTC.

CDR3 nucleotide sequence: TGCGCCAGCAGTTCAAGACTAGCGGGGATCTACAATGAGCAGTTCTTC. It specifies CASSSRLAGIYNEQFF. The chain links TRBV5-1 to TRBJ2-1; 11 nucleotides align to TRBD2. V trimming: 5 bases; J trimming: 3 bases; junction bases outside the gene matches: 7. Germline lookup yields CDR1 SGHRS and CDR2 YFSETQ. The CDR3 spans 16 residues.

The V gene is TRBV4-1, the J gene TRBJ2-3; TRBD2 matches 9 bases. The CDR3 is made up of 18 amino acids. Germline V gene sequence: CDR1 MGHRA, CDR2 YSYEKL. The trim removed 1 base at V and 7 bases at J, leaving 15 bases unmatched. The CDR3, as DNA: TGCGCCAGCAGCCAAGGTCTTTTAGGTGGCGGGAGGGGGAATACGCAGTATTTT. Its protein product is CASSQGLLGGGRGNTQYF.

The V gene is TRBV11-2, the J gene TRBJ2-7, with D possibly being TRBD1 (5 bases). CDR3 length equals 13 residues. Germline assignment: CDR1 SGHAT and CDR2 FQNNGV. V was clipped by 3 bases and J by 2 bases, with 8 bases between them. CDR3 in DNA: TGTGCCAGCAGCTTTACAGGTGCCTACGAGCAGTACTTC. It yields the protein CASSFTGAYEQYF.

V and J are TRBV14 and TRBJ1-1; a weak D match, TRBD1 (5 bases). V dropped 2 bases and J dropped 5 bases, with 15 bases sitting between them. In germline, CDR1 is SGHDN, CDR2 FVKESK. The CDR3 totals 15 residues. CDR3 residues: CASSQRLGGKTEAFF. The CDR3 bases are TGTGCCAGCAGCCAACGGTTGGGGGGAAAAACTGAAGCTTTCTTT. Using reference TRBV14 and TRBJ1-1 for the parts outside the CDR3, the full variable domain is EAGVTQFPSHSVIEKGQTVTLRCDPISGHDNLYWYRRVMGKEIKFLLHFVKESKQDESGMPNNRFLAERTGGTYSTLKVQPAELEDSGVYFCASSQRLGGKTEAFFGQGTRLTVV.

The genes are TRBV7-6 and TRBJ1-1; the match to TRBD1 covers 7 bases. Looked up from germline, CDR1 is SGHVS and CDR2 is FNYEAQ. This CDR3 is 15 amino acids long. V lost 7 bases and J lost 0; bases outside the gene matches: 8. The DNA for the CDR3 is TGTGCCAGCACGGGAGGGGGCCCTATGAACACTGAAGCTTTCTTT. It encodes CASTGGGPMNTEAFF.

This clone showed up just once. The V call is TRBV27, the J call TRBJ1-5, with TRBD1 as a possible D gene (6 bases). Trimming removed 6 bases at V and 7 bases at J, with 19 bases between. Per germline, CDR1 MNHEY and CDR2 SMNVEV (reference sequence). This CDR3 spans 15 amino acids. In DNA form, the CDR3 reads TGTGCCAGCAGCTCTCGGTCCAGGGGAGAGCAGCCCCAGCATTTT. It translates to CASSSRSRGEQPQHF.

Written as DNA, the CDR3 is TGCGCCAGCAGCTGGTCCCCCGGGACAGGGGACCCTGAAGCTTTCTTT. Translated, it gives CASSWSPGTGDPEAFF. The rearrangement joins TRBV5-1 to TRBJ1-1; 10 bases map to TRBD1. Trimming took 3 bases from V and 6 from J; bases not matched to a gene: 11. The CDR3 runs 16 residues. CDR1 is SGHRS, CDR2 YFSETQ, per germline.

The chain combines TRBV7-3 with TRBJ2-2; D not certain. CDR3 length: 17 residues. Germline V gene lookup returns CDR1 SGHTA and CDR2 FQGTGA. V gave up 5 bases and J gave up 1 base, with 17 bases separating them. In DNA form, the CDR3 reads TGTGCCAGCAGCGCCGCTGGCATGACACAGAACACCGGGGAGCTGTTTTTT. Its protein product is CASSAAGMTQNTGELFF.

This clone has ten or more counts. The gene calls are TRBV7-2 and TRBJ2-1, with D hard to call. The CDR3 has 14 residues. Trimming shortened V by 7 bases and J by 7 bases, and 17 bases separated the two germline ends. Germline V CDR1 and CDR2: SGHTA, FQGNSA. CDR3 sequence: CASTLRRTTNEQFF. Written as DNA, the CDR3 is TGTGCCAGCACCCTCCGTAGAACCACGAATGAGCAGTTCTTC.

The chain employs TRBV6-5 and TRBJ1-1; TRBD1 might be the D (6 bases). CDR3 length: 15 residues. Germline V gives CDR1 MNHEY, CDR2 SVGAGI. The ends were cut back, 7 bases at V and 4 bases at J, with 19 bases in the middle. As DNA, the CDR3 is TGTGCCAGCACCACACAGGGACGGGGGAGCACTGAAGCTTTCTTT. It codes for CASTTQGRGSTEAFF.